The rows below give T cell receptor beta chains drawn from one sample of a study of T cells in Graves' hyperthyroidism and ophthalmopathy. MiXCR, applied by TCRdb to the multiplex PCR reads, yields one record per CDR3 protein. In the table there are a few hundred thousand distinct CDR3 sequences, roughly 13% of which are singletons. The sequenced sample consisted of blood. Every receptor here comes from a woman younger than 35 with Graves' hyperthyroidism. Each CDR3 is given with its conserved first and last residue. Only part of the rows carry a size: once, few, many, or a class if the clone is expanded.

>few|TRBV4-3
CASSQDLWGIYGYTF
>few|TRBV30
CAWTGTSGYNEQFF
>few|TRBV29-1
CSVEVSGGYYEQYF
>many|TRBV28
CASSGQGMSYEQYF
>few|TRBV12-3/TRBV12-4
CASSLDLRQETQYF
>many|TRBV7-2
CASSFGGGINQPQHF
>few|TRBV28
CASSFPGTGELFF
>NA|TRBV15
CAAAFSEGLVGAFF
>NA|TRBV27
CASSFKVTTGRRNQPQHF
>few|TRBV6-2/TRBV6-3
CASSYVAGLLSYEQYF
>many|TRBV30
CAWSVSQGYEQYF
>many|TRBV6-2/TRBV6-3
CASSYSSGRFYEQFF
>NA|TRBV9
CASSVGGSGRVEQYF
>NA|TRBV13
CTSSLGLGGDYGYTF
>many|TRBV28
CASSLRDRQIGEQFF
>many|TRBV6-6
CASSYSKDGELFF
>many|TRBV27
CASSIVSGPTEAFF
>once|TRBV5-1
CASSWGPGPEAFF
>few|TRBV19
CASSSGRVSYEQYF
>many|TRBV28
CASSSTGIEQFF
>many|TRBV7-9
CASSLWTDTEAFF
>few|TRBV5-4
CASGPAVVNYGYTF
>many|TRBV2
CASRVGGAGNTEAFF
>NA|TRBV27
CACSSPRTGGLTTRQTLPLHF
>NA|TRBV4-2
CASSQDSGEREFDEQFF
>many|TRBV28
CASSGVVAKNIQYF
>NA|TRBV28
CASSLSGRGANQPQHF
>many|TRBV30
CAWSGGPFTDTQYF
>many|TRBV3-1
CASSHWTSGRVNEQFF
>few|TRBV20-1
CSASRGTEPQETQYF
>NA|TRBV6-2/TRBV6-3
CASQAGLATEAFF
>few|TRBV29-1
CSVEQVAEAFF